This is a list of T cell receptor beta chains from one sample in a study of blood T cell repertoires in COVID-19. Data came from immunoSEQ multiplex PCR; TCRdb stores just in-frame clones and leaves some out. The sample records 160,000 or so clones, 80% to 90% being singletons. Specimen: PBMCs or T cells enriched from blood (not recorded which). These receptors all stem from a middle-aged man who had recovered from COVID-19. Both conserved end residues are part of each CDR3. The order of the fields is CDR3 length, D gene, clone size, V gene, J gene, CDR3 DNA, CDR3 protein. A D gene is named only where the DNA matches it firmly. Size tells how often a clone was seen (once, few, many) or the class of an expanded clone, and some rows leave it out.

len: 12; d_gene: NA; abundance: NA; v_gene: TRBV28; j_gene: TRBJ1-2; CDR3nt: TGTGCCAGCAGTTTCGACTCCTATGGCTACACCTTC; CDR3aa: CASSFDSYGYTF
len: 14; d_gene: NA; abundance: few; v_gene: TRBV30; j_gene: TRBJ1-5; CDR3nt: TGTGCCTGGAGTGGACAGTTAAGCAATCAGCCCCAGCATTTT; CDR3aa: CAWSGQLSNQPQHF
len: 13; d_gene: NA; abundance: NA; v_gene: TRBV29-1; j_gene: TRBJ1-1; CDR3nt: TGCAGCGTTGGTGAGGTTGTAAACACTGAAGCTTTCTTT; CDR3aa: CSVGEVVNTEAFF
len: 13; d_gene: NA; abundance: NA; v_gene: TRBV5-1; j_gene: TRBJ1-2; CDR3nt: TGCGCCAGCAGGGAGCCCCCAAACTATGGCTACACCTTC; CDR3aa: CASREPPNYGYTF
len: 17; d_gene: NA; abundance: NA; v_gene: TRBV19; j_gene: TRBJ1-5; CDR3nt: TGTGCCAGTAGTATAGTCCGCGGGGGTCAAAGCAATCAGCCCCAGCATTTT; CDR3aa: CASSIVRGGQSNQPQHF
len: 15; d_gene: NA; abundance: NA; v_gene: TRBV3-1/TRBV3-2; j_gene: TRBJ1-3; CDR3nt: TGTGCCAGCAGCCCTCTATGGGGGGGAGGAAACACCATATATTTT; CDR3aa: CASSPLWGGGNTIYF
len: 14; d_gene: NA; abundance: NA; v_gene: TRBV30; j_gene: TRBJ2-7; CDR3nt: TGTGCCTGGAGTGGGCGGGGCCGCTCCTACGAGCAGTACTTC; CDR3aa: CAWSGRGRSYEQYF
len: 15; d_gene: NA; abundance: NA; v_gene: TRBV7-2; j_gene: TRBJ1-4; CDR3nt: TGTGCCAGCAGCCTGATGGGGGCGCCGAATGAAAAACTGTTTTTT; CDR3aa: CASSLMGAPNEKLFF
len: 15; d_gene: NA; abundance: NA; v_gene: TRBV18; j_gene: TRBJ1-5; CDR3nt: TGTGCCAGCTCACCACAGGGGTCTGGCAATCAGCCCCAGCATTTT; CDR3aa: CASSPQGSGNQPQHF
len: 15; d_gene: TRBD2; abundance: NA; v_gene: TRBV19; j_gene: TRBJ2-2; CDR3nt: TGTGCCAGTAGTATGGACGGGGGGGCCGGCGGGGAGCTGTTTTTT; CDR3aa: CASSMDGGAGGELFF
len: 15; d_gene: NA; abundance: NA; v_gene: TRBV10-3; j_gene: TRBJ1-6; CDR3nt: TGTGCCATCAGTGAGTGGGCACTCATTGATTCACCCCTCCACTTT; CDR3aa: CAISEWALIDSPLHF
len: 13; d_gene: NA; abundance: NA; v_gene: TRBV6-6; j_gene: TRBJ2-7; CDR3nt: TGTGCCAGCAGTTACACTGGGGGGATAGAGCAGTACTTC; CDR3aa: CASSYTGGIEQYF
len: 16; d_gene: TRBD1; abundance: NA; v_gene: TRBV13; j_gene: TRBJ1-3; CDR3nt: TGTGCCAGCAGCTTAGGCCCTACAGGGGCTGGAAACACCATATATTTT; CDR3aa: CASSLGPTGAGNTIYF
len: 15; d_gene: NA; abundance: NA; v_gene: TRBV7-2; j_gene: TRBJ1-4; CDR3nt: TGTGCCAGCAGCTTAATCCAGGGGATAGGTGAAAAACTGTTTTTT; CDR3aa: CASSLIQGIGEKLFF
len: 15; d_gene: NA; abundance: NA; v_gene: TRBV7-7; j_gene: TRBJ1-3; CDR3nt: TGTGCTAGCAGCCCGGGGACAACCTCTGGAAACACCATATATTTT; CDR3aa: CASSPGTTSGNTIYF
len: 14; d_gene: NA; abundance: NA; v_gene: TRBV7-9; j_gene: TRBJ1-1; CDR3nt: TGTGCCAGCAGCCTCTCACAGGGAAGAACTGAAGCTTTCTTT; CDR3aa: CASSLSQGRTEAFF
len: 12; d_gene: NA; abundance: NA; v_gene: TRBV19; j_gene: TRBJ1-4; CDR3nt: TGTGCCAGTAGTATTTCTGCGGGAAAACTGTTTTTT; CDR3aa: CASSISAGKLFF
len: 19; d_gene: NA; abundance: NA; v_gene: TRBV21-1; j_gene: TRBJ1-1; CDR3nt: TGTGCCAGCAGCAAAGTGGGCAGGGTGCGAGGTTCAACGGGCACTGAAGCTTTCTTT; CDR3aa: CASSKVGRVRGSTGTEAFF
len: 17; d_gene: TRBD1; abundance: NA; v_gene: TRBV2; j_gene: TRBJ1-5; CDR3nt: TGTGCCAGCTGCACCGGGACAGGGTCCTCTCGCAATCAGCCCCAGCATTTT; CDR3aa: CASCTGTGSSRNQPQHF
len: 15; d_gene: NA; abundance: NA; v_gene: TRBV3-1/TRBV3-2; j_gene: TRBJ2-6; CDR3nt: TGTGCCAGCAGCCATACCGGGTCTGGGGCCAACGTCCTGACTTTC; CDR3aa: CASSHTGSGANVLTF
len: 14; d_gene: TRBD1; abundance: few; v_gene: TRBV15; j_gene: TRBJ2-7; CDR3nt: TGTGCCACCAGCGGGGGACAGGGTTTCTACGAGCAGTACTTC; CDR3aa: CATSGGQGFYEQYF
len: 17; d_gene: NA; abundance: NA; v_gene: TRBV5-1; j_gene: TRBJ1-5; CDR3nt: TGCGCCAGATGGGGACTCCCCTATAATCCAGACAATCAGCCCCAGCATTTT; CDR3aa: CARWGLPYNPDNQPQHF
len: 15; d_gene: TRBD1; abundance: NA; v_gene: TRBV5-6; j_gene: TRBJ2-7; CDR3nt: TGTGCCAGCAGACGAGTCGACAGGGGGCGAGGCGAGCAGTACTTC; CDR3aa: CASRRVDRGRGEQYF
len: 12; d_gene: NA; abundance: NA; v_gene: TRBV12-3/TRBV12-4; j_gene: TRBJ1-3; CDR3nt: TGTGCCAGCAGTTATTATGGAAACACCATATATTTT; CDR3aa: CASSYYGNTIYF
len: 15; d_gene: NA; abundance: NA; v_gene: TRBV7-9; j_gene: TRBJ1-6; CDR3nt: TGTGCCAGCAGCTTAGGGTTATACACGAATTCACCCCTCCACTTT; CDR3aa: CASSLGLYTNSPLHF
len: 15; d_gene: NA; abundance: NA; v_gene: TRBV4-1; j_gene: TRBJ2-6; CDR3nt: TGCGCCAGCAGCCAAGGGGCAGGTTGGGCCAACGTCCTGACTTTC; CDR3aa: CASSQGAGWANVLTF
len: 15; d_gene: TRBD1; abundance: NA; v_gene: TRBV2; j_gene: TRBJ2-5; CDR3nt: TGTGCCAGCAGCGAGGGACAGGGGTTCCAAGAGACCCAGTACTTC; CDR3aa: CASSEGQGFQETQYF
len: 15; d_gene: NA; abundance: NA; v_gene: TRBV19; j_gene: TRBJ1-2; CDR3nt: TGTGCCAGTAGTATAGATCAGCAGCAAAGGGGCGGCTACACCTTC; CDR3aa: CASSIDQQQRGGYTF
len: 17; d_gene: TRBD1; abundance: NA; v_gene: TRBV7-8; j_gene: TRBJ2-7; CDR3nt: TGTGCCAGCAGCTTAGTAGGGGCGGGACAGGGGTCCTACGAGCAGTACTTC; CDR3aa: CASSLVGAGQGSYEQYF
len: 15; d_gene: NA; abundance: NA; v_gene: TRBV7-6; j_gene: TRBJ2-2; CDR3nt: TGTGCCAGCAGCCCCGGCGGACTGAACACCGGGGAGCTGTTTTTT; CDR3aa: CASSPGGLNTGELFF
len: 15; d_gene: NA; abundance: NA; v_gene: TRBV18; j_gene: TRBJ1-2; CDR3nt: TGTGCCAGCTCACCACCAGGGGCAAGGGGCTATGGCTACACCTTC; CDR3aa: CASSPPGARGYGYTF
len: 16; d_gene: TRBD2; abundance: NA; v_gene: TRBV6-5; j_gene: TRBJ2-1; CDR3nt: TGTGCCAGCAGTTACTCTCTAGCGGGGCCCTACAATGAGCAGTTCTTC; CDR3aa: CASSYSLAGPYNEQFF
len: 15; d_gene: NA; abundance: NA; v_gene: TRBV7-6; j_gene: TRBJ2-7; CDR3nt: TGTGCCAGCAGCTTAGCGGGGTTCGGGACTGTCGAGCAGTACTTC; CDR3aa: CASSLAGFGTVEQYF
len: 15; d_gene: TRBD1; abundance: NA; v_gene: TRBV6-4; j_gene: TRBJ1-6; CDR3nt: TGTGCCAGCAGTGCAGAGGGACAGAGCTATTCACCCCTCCACTTT; CDR3aa: CASSAEGQSYSPLHF
len: 14; d_gene: TRBD1; abundance: NA; v_gene: TRBV19; j_gene: TRBJ2-1; CDR3nt: TGTGCCACCCAGGACAGGGGTGGGGAAAATGAGCAGTTCTTC; CDR3aa: CATQDRGGENEQFF
len: 16; d_gene: NA; abundance: NA; v_gene: TRBV19; j_gene: TRBJ1-4; CDR3nt: TGTGCCAGTAGTCAACATCCGGAGGTAGGCCGCGAAAAACTGTTTTTT; CDR3aa: CASSQHPEVGREKLFF
len: 13; d_gene: NA; abundance: once; v_gene: TRBV3-1/TRBV3-2; j_gene: TRBJ1-2; CDR3nt: TGTGCCAGCAGCCAATTGGGGCCATTTGGCTACACCTTC; CDR3aa: CASSQLGPFGYTF
len: 13; d_gene: NA; abundance: NA; v_gene: TRBV7-3; j_gene: TRBJ2-1; CDR3nt: TGTGCCAGCAGCTCGACAGCTACCAATGAGCAGTTCTTC; CDR3aa: CASSSTATNEQFF
len: 15; d_gene: NA; abundance: few; v_gene: TRBV5-5; j_gene: TRBJ1-1; CDR3nt: TGTGCCAGCAGCCAGATAGGACACACGAACACTGAAGCTTTCTTT; CDR3aa: CASSQIGHTNTEAFF
len: 12; d_gene: NA; abundance: NA; v_gene: TRBV30; j_gene: TRBJ1-3; CDR3nt: TGTGCCTGGAGTCCAATCATCAACACCATATATTTT; CDR3aa: CAWSPIINTIYF
len: 13; d_gene: TRBD1; abundance: NA; v_gene: TRBV5-1; j_gene: TRBJ2-1; CDR3nt: TGCGCCAGCAGCAGAGGACAGGGGGATGAGCAGTTCTTC; CDR3aa: CASSRGQGDEQFF